This T cell receptor (beta chain) was retrieved from a study of T cells in Graves' hyperthyroidism and ophthalmopathy. Amplified regions were TCR beta CDR3 sequences from RNA transcripts. Initially, a first-round RT-PCR of the TCR CDR3 employed the HTBI primer set. TCRdb re-analysed the multiplex PCR reads in MiXCR, keeping a single row per CDR3 protein. The table shows 350,000 to 450,000 distinct CDR3 sequences, with approximately 14% occurring only once. Findings of the study overall: Most expanded thyroid clonotypes above 0.001 recurred in blood. Onset of ophthalmopathy came a median around 7.1 months after the model predicted it.

Researchers defined stable Graves' hyperthyroidism as no ophthalmopathy progression within 18 months. Every diagnosis used clinical symptoms, serum thyroxine and TRAb, thyroid ultrasound and orbital computed tomography. The CDR3 consists of 15 residues. V shed 4 bases and J shed 1 base, with 14 bases lying between them. Germline V lookup: CDR1 SGHRS, CDR2 YFSETQ. This clonotype was seen many times. What it binds is unknown. The gene calls are TRBV5-1 and TRBJ1-1; D unresolved. Source material: blood. The sequence was obtained from a woman in her sixties or seventies with Graves' hyperthyroidism. Here the CDR3 reads CASSRGGVTNTEAFF. CDR3 in DNA: TGCGCCAGCAGCCGGGGAGGTGTAACGAACACTGAAGCTTTCTTT.